Below are 4 T cell receptor beta chains sequenced from a single sample in a study of cytomegalovirus exposure and HLA in healthy donors. TCRdb's table, derived via immunoSEQ multiplex PCR, lists solely in-frame clones and lacks some. The top ten clones hold 1.4% of a sample with roughly 120,000 clones, roughly 90% of them seen once. Sequencing was performed on PBMCs. Receptors were obtained from a woman aged 25 to 39 in good health and CMV-seropositive.

The genes are TRBV7-6 and TRBJ2-5, with 13 bases lining up with TRBD2. There are 16 residues in the CDR3. In germline, CDR1 is SGHVS, CDR2 FNYEAQ. J lost 1 base, V lost 5 bases, and 4 bases had no gene match. The chain's CDR3 is CASSPRTSGGQETQYF. In DNA, the CDR3 is TGTGCCAGCAGCCCCCGGACTAGCGGGGGCCAAGAGACCCAGTACTTC.

This clone was observed a handful of times. This chain uses TRBV10-3 with TRBJ2-7; TRBD2 agrees at 12 bases. Trimming took 2 bases from V and 2 from J; bases not matched to a gene: 13. CDR3 length equals 19 residues. Germline-derived CDR1 and CDR2 are ENHRY and SYGVKD. DNA of the CDR3: TGTGCCATCAGTGAGCCTTGGACTAGCGGGATCCTGATTCCCTACGAGCAGTACTTC. It specifies CAISEPWTSGILIPYEQYF.

The chain uses TRBV15 and TRBJ2-7; 8 nucleotides line up with TRBD1. The germline gives CDR1 LNHNV, CDR2 YYDKDF (reference sequence). This CDR3 contains 15 residues. V was clipped by 3 bases and J by 5 bases; unmatched bases: 9. The CDR3 loop is CATSRKDQGANEQYF. As DNA, the CDR3 is TGTGCCACCAGCAGGAAGGATCAGGGGGCGAACGAGCAGTACTTC.

The rearrangement joins TRBV19 to TRBJ1-2; 10 nucleotides line up with TRBD1. V gave up 6 bases and J gave up 4 bases; unmatched junction bases: 5. Germline-derived CDR1 and CDR2 are LNHDA and SQIVND (reference sequence). This CDR3 has 14 amino acids. The CDR3 bases are TGTGCCAGTAGCCCGGGACAGGGGATCTATGGCTACACCTTC. Translated, it gives CASSPGQGIYGYTF.